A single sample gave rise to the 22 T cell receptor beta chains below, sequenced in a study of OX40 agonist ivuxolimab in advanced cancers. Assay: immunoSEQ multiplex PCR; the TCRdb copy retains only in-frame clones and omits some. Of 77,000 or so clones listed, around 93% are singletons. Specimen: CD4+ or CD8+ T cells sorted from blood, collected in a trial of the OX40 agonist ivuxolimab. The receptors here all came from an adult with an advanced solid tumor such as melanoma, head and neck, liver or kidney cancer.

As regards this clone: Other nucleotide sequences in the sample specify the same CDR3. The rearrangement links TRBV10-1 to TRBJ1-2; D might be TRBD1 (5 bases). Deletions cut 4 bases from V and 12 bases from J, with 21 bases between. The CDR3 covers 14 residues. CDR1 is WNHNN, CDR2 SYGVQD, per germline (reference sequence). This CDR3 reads CASSAYRDAGLNTF. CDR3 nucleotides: TGCGCCAGCAGTGCATATCGGGACGCAGGACTAAACACCTTC.

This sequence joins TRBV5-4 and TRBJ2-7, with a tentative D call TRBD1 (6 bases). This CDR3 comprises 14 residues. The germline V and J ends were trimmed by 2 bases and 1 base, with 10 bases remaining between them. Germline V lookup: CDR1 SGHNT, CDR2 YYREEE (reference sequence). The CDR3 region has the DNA TGTGCCAGCAGCTTCAGGGGCGCGTCCTACGAGCAGTACTTC. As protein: CASSFRGASYEQYF.

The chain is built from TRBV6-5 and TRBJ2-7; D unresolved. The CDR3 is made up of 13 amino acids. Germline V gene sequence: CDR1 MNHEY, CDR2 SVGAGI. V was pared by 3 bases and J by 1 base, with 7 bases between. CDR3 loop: CASSYHESYEQYF. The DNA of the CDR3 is TGTGCCAGCAGTTATCACGAGTCCTACGAGCAGTACTTC.

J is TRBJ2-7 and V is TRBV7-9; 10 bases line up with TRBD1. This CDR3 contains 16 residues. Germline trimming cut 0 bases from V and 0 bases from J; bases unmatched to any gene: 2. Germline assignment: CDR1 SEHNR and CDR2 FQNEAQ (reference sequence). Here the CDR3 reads CASSLAGTGDSYEQYF. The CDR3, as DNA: TGTGCCAGCAGCTTAGCCGGGACAGGGGACTCCTACGAGCAGTACTTC.

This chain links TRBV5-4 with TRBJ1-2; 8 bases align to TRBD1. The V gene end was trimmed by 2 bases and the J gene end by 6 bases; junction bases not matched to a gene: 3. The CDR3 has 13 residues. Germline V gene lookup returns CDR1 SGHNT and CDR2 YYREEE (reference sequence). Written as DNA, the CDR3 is TGTGCCAGCAGCTTATCAGGGGGCGATGGCTACACCTTC. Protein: CASSLSGGDGYTF.

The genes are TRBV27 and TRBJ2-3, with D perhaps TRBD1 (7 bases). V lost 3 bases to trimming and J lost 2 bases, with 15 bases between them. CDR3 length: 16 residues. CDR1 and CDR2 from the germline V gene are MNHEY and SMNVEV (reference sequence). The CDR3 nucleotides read TGTGCCAGCAGTTTCGGCGGGACAGAATACACAGATACGCAGTATTTT. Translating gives CASSFGGTEYTDTQYF.

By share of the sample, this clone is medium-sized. The CDR3 is CASSGVAPNTGELFF. The CDR3 bases are TGTGCCAGCAGCGGCGTGGCCCCGAACACCGGGGAGCTGTTTTTT. This sequence joins TRBV5-4 and TRBJ2-2; D gene uncertain. Trimming took off 4 bases at V and 0 bases at J, with 10 bases between the two ends. Germline assignment: CDR1 SGHNT and CDR2 YYREEE (reference sequence). The CDR3 extends over 15 amino acids.

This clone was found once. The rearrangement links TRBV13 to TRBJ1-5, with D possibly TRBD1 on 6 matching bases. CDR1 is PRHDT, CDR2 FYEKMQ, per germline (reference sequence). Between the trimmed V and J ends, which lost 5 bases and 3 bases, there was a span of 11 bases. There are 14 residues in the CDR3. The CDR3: CASSAGTPNQPQHF. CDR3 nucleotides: TGTGCCAGCAGCGCCGGGACACCCAATCAGCCCCAGCATTTT.

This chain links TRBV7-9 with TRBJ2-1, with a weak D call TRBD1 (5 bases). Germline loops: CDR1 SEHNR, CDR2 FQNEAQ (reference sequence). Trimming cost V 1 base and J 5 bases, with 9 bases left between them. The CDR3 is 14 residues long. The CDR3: CASSLVAGNNEQFF. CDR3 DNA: TGTGCCAGCAGCTTAGTAGCAGGGAACAATGAGCAGTTCTTC.

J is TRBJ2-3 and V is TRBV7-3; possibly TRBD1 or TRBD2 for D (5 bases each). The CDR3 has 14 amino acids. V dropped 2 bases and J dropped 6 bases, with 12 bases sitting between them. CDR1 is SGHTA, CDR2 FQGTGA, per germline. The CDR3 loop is CASSLRDLGDTQYF. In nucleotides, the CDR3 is TGTGCCAGCAGCTTACGGGACCTCGGGGATACGCAGTATTTT. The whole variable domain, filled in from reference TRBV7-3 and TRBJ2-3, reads GAGVSQTPSNKVTEKGKYVELRCDPISGHTALYWYRQSLGQGPEFLIYFQGTGAADDSGLPNDRFFAVRPEGSVSTLKIQRTERGDSAVYLCASSLRDLGDTQYFGPGTRLTVL.

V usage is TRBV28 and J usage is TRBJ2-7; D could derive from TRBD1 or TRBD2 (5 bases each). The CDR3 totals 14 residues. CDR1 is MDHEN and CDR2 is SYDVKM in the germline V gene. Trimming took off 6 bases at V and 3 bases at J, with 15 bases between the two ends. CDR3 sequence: CASRARDGVYEQYF. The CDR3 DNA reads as TGTGCCAGCAGGGCCCGGGACGGGGTCTACGAGCAGTACTTC.

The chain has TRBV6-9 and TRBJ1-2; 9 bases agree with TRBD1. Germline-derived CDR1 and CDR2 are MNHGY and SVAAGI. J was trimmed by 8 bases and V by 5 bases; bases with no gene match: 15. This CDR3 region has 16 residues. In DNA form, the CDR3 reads TGTGCCAGCAGTGCTACACCGGGACAGGGCCTCGGAGGCTACACCTTC. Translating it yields CASSATPGQGLGGYTF.

For the CDR3, the DNA is TGTGCCAGCAGCTTGGGCATATCGAACACCGGGGAGCTGTTTTTT. The encoded protein is CASSLGISNTGELFF. The chain has TRBV5-8 and TRBJ2-2; D not certain. This CDR3 has 15 residues. CDR1 and CDR2 from the germline V gene are SGHTS and YDEGEE. With 0 bases removed from V and 0 bases from J, the gap between germline ends came to 6 bases. The full variable domain, in which reference TRBV5-8 and TRBJ2-2 provide the parts outside the CDR3, is EAGVTQSPTHLIKTRGQQATLRCSPISGHTSVYWYQQALGLGLQFLLWYDEGEERNRGNFPPRFSGRQFPNYSSELNVNALELEDSALYLCASSLGISNTGELFFGEGSRLTVL.

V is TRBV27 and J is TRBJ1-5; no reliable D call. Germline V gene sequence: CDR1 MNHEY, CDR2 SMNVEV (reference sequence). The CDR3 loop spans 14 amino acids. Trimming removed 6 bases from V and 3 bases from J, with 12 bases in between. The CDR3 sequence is CASSIRSYNQPQHF. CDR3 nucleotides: TGTGCCAGCAGCATCAGGTCGTACAATCAGCCCCAGCATTTT.

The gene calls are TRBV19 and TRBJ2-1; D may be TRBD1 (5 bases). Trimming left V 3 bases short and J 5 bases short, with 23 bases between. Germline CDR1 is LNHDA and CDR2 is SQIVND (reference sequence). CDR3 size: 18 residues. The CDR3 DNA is TGTGCCAGTAGTATGCCCCCCTACGACAGAGATCCTCACAATGAGCAGTTCTTC. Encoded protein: CASSMPPYDRDPHNEQFF.

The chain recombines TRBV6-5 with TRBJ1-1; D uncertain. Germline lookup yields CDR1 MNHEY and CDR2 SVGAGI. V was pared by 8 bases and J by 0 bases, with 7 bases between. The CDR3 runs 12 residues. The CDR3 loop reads CASGVMNTEAFF. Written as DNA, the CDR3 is TGTGCCAGCGGGGTCATGAACACTGAAGCTTTCTTT.

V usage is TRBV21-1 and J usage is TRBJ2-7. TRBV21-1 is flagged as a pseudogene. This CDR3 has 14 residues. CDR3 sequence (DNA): TGTGCCAGCAGCAAAAGGCAAGGAACGGACGAGCAGTACTTC. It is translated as CASSKRQGTDEQYF.

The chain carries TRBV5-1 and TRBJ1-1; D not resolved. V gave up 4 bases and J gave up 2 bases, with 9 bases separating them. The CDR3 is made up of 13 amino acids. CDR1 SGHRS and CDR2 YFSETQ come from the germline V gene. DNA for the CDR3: TGCGCCAGCAGCCATAGACAAAACACTGAAGCTTTCTTT. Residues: CASSHRQNTEAFF.

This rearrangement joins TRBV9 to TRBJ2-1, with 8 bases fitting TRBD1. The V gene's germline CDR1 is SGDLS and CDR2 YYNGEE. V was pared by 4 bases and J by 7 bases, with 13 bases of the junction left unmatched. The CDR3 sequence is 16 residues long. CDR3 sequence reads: CASSPPWGQEINEQFF. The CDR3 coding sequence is TGTGCCAGCAGCCCTCCGTGGGGACAGGAGATAAATGAGCAGTTCTTC.

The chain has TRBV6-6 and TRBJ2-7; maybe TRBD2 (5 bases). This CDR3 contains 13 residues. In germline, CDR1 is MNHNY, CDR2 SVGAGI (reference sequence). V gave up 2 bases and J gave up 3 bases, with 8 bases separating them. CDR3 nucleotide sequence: TGTGCCAGCAGTTACCATGGAGGCTACGAGCAGTACTTC. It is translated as CASSYHGGYEQYF.

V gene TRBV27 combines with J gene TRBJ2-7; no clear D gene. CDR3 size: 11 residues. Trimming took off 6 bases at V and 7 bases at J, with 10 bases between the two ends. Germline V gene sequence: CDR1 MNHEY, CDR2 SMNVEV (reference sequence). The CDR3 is CASRKNREQYF. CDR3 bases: TGTGCCAGCAGGAAAAACAGAGAGCAGTACTTC.

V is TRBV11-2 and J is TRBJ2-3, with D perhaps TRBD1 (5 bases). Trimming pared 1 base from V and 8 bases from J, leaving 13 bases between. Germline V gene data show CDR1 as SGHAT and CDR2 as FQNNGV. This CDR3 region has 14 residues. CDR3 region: CASSLVQRRGTQYF. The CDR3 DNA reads TGTGCCAGCAGCTTAGTACAGAGAAGGGGTACGCAGTATTTT.